These 12 T cell receptor beta chains share one sample of origin, sequenced in a study of PD-1 blockade in classical Hodgkin lymphoma. Each of the patients experienced relapse following autologous stem cell transplantation, and their brentuximab vedotin exposure differed. The repertoire was sequenced with immunoSEQ multiplex PCR; TCRdb's copy has only in-frame clones and lacks some. The sample records 46,000 or so clones, around nine tenths being singletons. The sequencing here drew on peripheral blood mononuclear cells (PBMCs), taken at baseline. The receptors here all came from a human donor with classical Hodgkin lymphoma.

The chain couples TRBV10-3 to TRBJ1-2, with 7 positions matching TRBD1. Germline lookup yields CDR1 ENHRY and CDR2 SYGVKD. The CDR3 contains 11 residues. The V gene end was trimmed by 8 bases and the J gene end by 4 bases; junction bases not matched to a gene: 1. The CDR3, as DNA: TGTGCCATCCGGACAGGCTATGGCTACACCTTC. It is translated as CAIRTGYGYTF.

The rearrangement uses TRBV28 and TRBJ2-6, with 8 bases aligning to TRBD1. This CDR3 has 20 residues. Germline values: CDR1 MDHEN, CDR2 SYDVKM. With V trimmed by 5 bases and J by 1 base, 16 bases remained unmatched. The DNA for the CDR3 is TGTGCCAGCAGTCTAAGGGTCCGGACAGGGAAGGGTTCTGGGGCCAACGTCCTGACTTTC. It codes for CASSLRVRTGKGSGANVLTF.

The chain carries TRBV9 and TRBJ1-4, with 9 bases identical to TRBD1. J lost 8 bases, V lost 4 bases, and 9 bases had no gene match. In germline, CDR1 is SGDLS, CDR2 YYNGEE. The CDR3 has 15 residues. CDR3 protein: CASSPRTGDGEKLFF. The CDR3 DNA follows: TGTGCCAGCAGCCCCCGGACAGGGGACGGGGAAAAACTGTTTTTT.

The table lists this clone with a few counts. The chain is built from TRBV5-8 and TRBJ1-2; weak D call: TRBD1 (5 bases). CDR3 length: 12 amino acids. The germline V gene encodes CDR1 SGHTS and CDR2 YDEGEE. V was shortened by 8 bases and J by 8 bases, with 16 bases between the two germline ends. The chain's CDR3 is CARWQGEDGYTF. The CDR3 bases are TGTGCCAGGTGGCAGGGAGAGGACGGCTACACCTTC. Using reference TRBV5-8 and TRBJ1-2 for the parts outside the CDR3, the full variable domain is EAGVTQSPTHLIKTRGQQATLRCSPISGHTSVYWYQQALGLGLQFLLWYDEGEERNRGNFPPRFSGRQFPNYSSELNVNALELEDSALYLCARWQGEDGYTFGSGTRLTVV.

This chain's CDR3 is CASSVQGEEKLFF. DNA of the CDR3: TGTGCCAGCAGTGTACAGGGTGAGGAAAAACTGTTTTTT. V and J are TRBV27 and TRBJ1-4, with a weak D call TRBD1 (6 bases). The CDR3 spans 13 residues. Germline CDR1 is MNHEY and CDR2 is SMNVEV (reference sequence). Trimming removed 5 bases at V and 8 bases at J, with 12 bases between.

V and J are TRBV14 and TRBJ2-7; D is unclear. V shed 0 bases and J shed 3 bases, with 9 bases lying between them. The CDR3 contains 14 residues. Germline V gene lookup returns CDR1 SGHDN and CDR2 FVKESK. The CDR3 sequence: CASSQDVGNYEQYF. The CDR3 coding sequence is TGTGCCAGCAGCCAAGATGTGGGGAACTACGAGCAGTACTTC.

The rearrangement joins TRBV7-9 to TRBJ2-1, with D possibly being TRBD2 (5 bases). V was cut by 5 bases and J by 0 bases, with 11 bases left in between. CDR1 is SEHNR and CDR2 is FQNEAQ in the germline V gene (reference sequence). The CDR3 has 15 residues. The CDR3 reads CASSTTGSSYNEQFF. CDR3 nucleotide sequence: TGTGCCAGCAGCACCACGGGGAGCTCCTACAATGAGCAGTTCTTC.

The chain employs TRBV5-4 and TRBJ2-3; 7 positions agree with TRBD1. Per the germline V gene, CDR1 is SGHNT and CDR2 is YYREEE (reference sequence). The CDR3 totals 15 residues. V lost 5 bases, J lost 0 bases, and 6 bases stayed unmatched. The CDR3 bases are TGTGCCAGCAGTTCGGGACAGCTTAGCACAGATACGCAGTATTTT. Protein sequence: CASSSGQLSTDTQYF.

The chain employs TRBV7-9 and TRBJ2-7, with 8 bases aligning to TRBD1. Germline trimming cut 0 bases from V and 2 bases from J; bases unmatched to any gene: 9. The CDR3 sequence is 17 residues long. The germline gives CDR1 SEHNR, CDR2 FQNEAQ (reference sequence). The CDR3, as DNA: TGTGCCAGCAGCTTAGCGCTAATGGACAGGGCTACCTACGAGCAGTACTTC. Translated, it gives CASSLALMDRATYEQYF.

The V gene is TRBV2, the J gene TRBJ2-2, with D maybe TRBD2 (6 bases). The germline V gene has CDR1 SNHLY and CDR2 FYNNEI. The CDR3 contains 16 residues. Trimming removed 0 bases from V and 3 bases from J, with 11 bases in between. CDR3 residues: CASSEARDPDTGELFF. The CDR3 DNA follows: TGTGCCAGCAGTGAAGCGCGGGACCCGGACACCGGGGAGCTGTTTTTT.

Only one count was recorded for this clone. This chain uses TRBV5-6 with TRBJ1-6, with 10 bases that match TRBD1. Trimming cost V 3 bases and J 9 bases; bases outside gene matches: 6. The CDR3 totals 15 residues. Looked up from germline, CDR1 is SGHDT and CDR2 is YYEEEE. CDR3 in amino acids: CASSSRQGAVSPLHF. CDR3 nucleotides: TGTGCCAGCAGCTCCCGACAGGGGGCCGTTTCACCCCTCCACTTT.

The rearrangement joins TRBV7-2 to TRBJ2-2; D remains unclear. The germline CDR1 and CDR2 sequences are SGHTA and FQGNSA. The CDR3 runs 16 residues. Trimming stripped 1 base from V and 0 bases from J, with 9 bases between. The CDR3: CASSLEGSTNTGELFF. In nucleotides, the CDR3 is TGTGCCAGCAGCTTAGAGGGATCCACGAACACCGGGGAGCTGTTTTTT.